The rows below give T cell receptor beta chains drawn from one sample of a study of Graves' ophthalmopathy and Graves' hyperthyroidism. TCRdb reanalysed the multiplex PCR reads using MiXCR and keeps one entry per CDR3 protein. The data show roughly 480,000 distinct CDR3 sequences, 13% to 15% seen once. The sample taken for sequencing was blood. The origin of the receptors is a woman in her twenties or thirties with Graves' ophthalmopathy. The CDR3 runs from the conserved cysteine through the conserved F or W. The D gene is left open where the match is weak. Expanded clones are given a class, and other clones once, few, many or no size at all.

>TRBJ2-7|-|TRBD2|TRBV28
TGTGCCAGCAGTTTCCGGCGGGAGGGCCCGTCCTACGAGCAGTACTTC
CASSFRREGPSYEQYF
>TRBJ1-2|many|-|TRBV11-3
TGTGCCAGCAGCTACCGCGGGGGGTCACACTATGGCTACACCTTC
CASSYRGGSHYGYTF
>TRBJ1-2|few|TRBD1|TRBV5-4
TGTGCCAGCGGCCGTCCTTATCCGGGACAGGGGGCGAGCTACACCTTC
CASGRPYPGQGASYTF
>TRBJ2-2|-|-|TRBV27
TGTGCCAGCAGTTTTGGTCGCGGGGTCTTAGGCAACACCGGGGAGCTGTTTTTT
CASSFGRGVLGNTGELFF
>TRBJ1-5|many|-|TRBV15
TGTGCCACCAGCAGAGATCCAACCAGGGGTCAGCCCCAGCATTTT
CATSRDPTRGQPQHF
>TRBJ2-4|many|-|TRBV11-2
TGTGCCAGCAGCTTGGCAGGGTATCCCATTCAGTACTTC
CASSLAGYPIQYF
>TRBJ2-7|many|-|TRBV24-1
TGTGCCACCAGTGATTACCGGACGGAGCAGTACTTC
CATSDYRTEQYF
>TRBJ2-7|-|-|TRBV12-3/TRBV12-4
TGTGCCAGCAGTGCCGGGAGACAGGGAGTCTACGAGCAGTACTTC
CASSAGRQGVYEQYF
>TRBJ2-5|-|TRBD1|TRBV5-1
TGCGCCAGCAGATCGGCCGGGACAGGGAACAGAGAGACCCAGTACTTC
CASRSAGTGNRETQYF
>TRBJ1-1|few|-|TRBV12-3/TRBV12-4
TGTGCCAGCAGTTTCAGTCAGATGAACACTGAAGCTTTCTTT
CASSFSQMNTEAFF
>TRBJ1-1|few|-|TRBV5-1
TGCGCCAGCAGCTGGGGGGGAGACACTGAAGCTTTCTTT
CASSWGGDTEAFF
>TRBJ1-3|many|-|TRBV29-1
TGCAGCCATAGGCGGGAGGACGGAAACACCATATATTTT
CSHRREDGNTIYF
>TRBJ1-1|-|-|TRBV3-1
TGTGCCAGCAGCCTAACTGGGCAAGCGGGAAAGACTGAAGCTTTCTTT
CASSLTGQAGKTEAFF
>TRBJ1-2|many|-|TRBV13
TGTGCCAGCAGGCGCAGGGGAGCTTTCTATGGCTACACCTTC
CASRRRGAFYGYTF
>TRBJ2-5|-|TRBD2|TRBV28
TGTGCCAGCAGTTCAGGGGGACTAGCGGAAGAGACCCAGTACTTC
CASSSGGLAEETQYF
>TRBJ2-7|many|-|TRBV6-5
TGTGCCAGCAGTTACCGTCGTCGCGGCCTAACCTACGAGCAGTACTTC
CASSYRRRGLTYEQYF
>TRBJ1-1|-|-|TRBV11-1
TGTGCCAGCAGCTTACGAGCACAAGCCCAGGGAAGAACTGAAGCTTTCTTT
CASSLRAQAQGRTEAFF
>TRBJ1-1|-|-|TRBV6-1
TGTGCCAGCAGTGAGATCCCCGAGGCCACTGAAGCTTTCTTT
CASSEIPEATEAFF
>TRBJ1-2|many|-|TRBV20-1
TGCAGTGCTAGGCTGCCCTATGGCTACACCTTC
CSARLPYGYTF
>TRBJ2-5|-|-|TRBV5-1
TGCGCCAGCAGCTTGAACTTTGGGCAGGGGAAACAAGAGACCCAGTACTTC
CASSLNFGQGKQETQYF
>TRBJ2-7|-|-|TRBV12-3/TRBV12-4
TGTGCCAGCAGCCCAGGCCATAGGGACACCAGCTACGAGCAGTACTTC
CASSPGHRDTSYEQYF
>TRBJ1-5|many|-|TRBV24-1
TGTGCCACCAATGACCAGAATCAGCCCCAGCATTTT
CATNDQNQPQHF
>TRBJ2-7|many|-|TRBV12-3/TRBV12-4
TGTGCCAGTGGACCGGACGGGAGCTACGAGCAGTACTTC
CASGPDGSYEQYF
>TRBJ2-1|many|-|TRBV5-1
TGCGCCAGCAGCGAAGGAACTGAGCAGTTCTTC
CASSEGTEQFF
>TRBJ1-6|many|-|TRBV11-2
TGTGCCAGCAGCCCGTCATTCCTCTCCTATAATTCACCCCTCCACTTT
CASSPSFLSYNSPLHF
>TRBJ2-5|few|-|TRBV5-1
TGCGCCAGCAGCTTCGGCAGGGGAAAAGAGACCCAGTACTTC
CASSFGRGKETQYF
>TRBJ1-2|many|-|TRBV25-1
TGTGCCAGCAGTGAAGATCCGTGGGTTAAGGGCTACACCTTC
CASSEDPWVKGYTF
>TRBJ2-5|few|-|TRBV5-1
TGCGCCAGCAGCTTAAACCAGGGGCCAGAGACCCAGTACTTC
CASSLNQGPETQYF
>TRBJ2-7|many|TRBD2|TRBV5-1
TGCGCCAGCAGCTTGCGACTAGCGGGAGCGGCCGAGCAGTACTTC
CASSLRLAGAAEQYF
>TRBJ2-7|few|-|TRBV10-2
TGCGCCAGCAGTGACCTCGGGAGCTCCTACGAGCAGTACTTC
CASSDLGSSYEQYF
>TRBJ2-6|-|-|TRBV5-6
TGTGCCAGCAGCTTTACAGACTGGGGGACAACTGGGGCCAACGTCCTGACTTTC
CASSFTDWGTTGANVLTF
>TRBJ2-7|many|-|TRBV10-2
TGCGCCAGCTCGGGCAGCCTTGTCTACGAGCAGTACTTC
CASSGSLVYEQYF
>TRBJ2-2|many|TRBD1|TRBV5-6
TGTGCCAGCAGCTTGACAGGGGTGAACACCGGGGAGCTGTTTTTT
CASSLTGVNTGELFF
>TRBJ1-2|-|-|TRBV6-2/TRBV6-3
TGTGCCAGCGGGATGACAAGACGGAACTATGGCTACACCTTC
CASGMTRRNYGYTF
>TRBJ1-2|many|-|TRBV7-8
TGTGCCAGCAGCAGTAACCGGGTTAATTATGGCTACACCTTC
CASSSNRVNYGYTF
>TRBJ1-1|few|-|TRBV30
TGTGCCTGGAGTTCAGACAGAGGGGTGAACACTGAAGCTTTCTTT
CAWSSDRGVNTEAFF
>TRBJ1-2|many|-|TRBV12-3/TRBV12-4
TGTGCCAGCAGTTTAGGGGTTCGCTATGGCTACACCTTC
CASSLGVRYGYTF
>TRBJ1-3|few|-|TRBV11-2
TGTGCCAGCAGCTTAGAAGGTCAAGGTGGAAACACCATATATTTT
CASSLEGQGGNTIYF